This T cell receptor (beta chain) was sequenced in a study of beta chain features in type 1 diabetes. The study, taken as a whole, reports: Shorter TCRB CDR3s, moderately but significantly so, were found in Type 1 diabetes patients in all four CD4+ subsets.

Germline V gene lookup returns CDR1 SEHNR and CDR2 FQNEAQ (reference sequence). This CDR3 spans 13 amino acids. V lost 5 bases, J lost 10 bases, and 17 bases lay in between. This clone was detected only a few times. Its specificity is unknown. All of the isolated RNA was reverse transcribed, so expressed TCRB transcripts were sequenced. Data came from immunoSEQ multiplex PCR; TCRdb stores just in-frame clones and leaves some out. The data hold hundreds of thousands of clones, with around an eighth observed a single time. The source is a man aged 18 to 35 with type 1 diabetes. The chain carries TRBV7-9 and TRBJ1-2; D unclear. Sample: naive CD4+ T cells from blood. CDR3 amino acids: CASSPEARDNYTF. CDR3 coding DNA: TGTGCCAGCAGCCCCGAGGCTCGAGATAACTACACCTTC.